This T cell receptor (beta chain) emerged from a study of patients and donors after allogeneic stem cell transplantation. Trimming shortened V by 5 bases and J by 6 bases, and 26 bases separated the two germline ends. CDR1 is SGDLS, CDR2 YYNGEE, per germline. CDR3 size: 17 residues. TCRdb analysed the RT-PCR reads with MiXCR anew, one entry per CDR3 protein. The sample shows about 960,000 distinct CDR3 sequences, about a sixth of them seen only once. The sample holds a few counts of this clonotype. Material for sequencing was blood, either unsorted or a sorted T cell fraction (not recorded which). The V and J genes are TRBV9 and TRBJ1-1; D gene unclear. This sequence was found in a human donor who was either an allogeneic HSCT recipient or a stem cell or donor lymphocyte infusion donor (not recorded which). It is not recorded whose cells these are; they may come from a transplant donor. DNA of the CDR3: TGTGCCAGCAGTTTTACCGAACTCGACCCTCGCGAGGCTGAAGCTTTCTTT. This translates into CASSFTELDPREAEAFF.